This TCR beta chain derives from a study of cytomegalovirus exposure and HLA in healthy donors. The CDR3 is 16 amino acids. Trimming removed 1 base at V and 1 base at J, with 13 bases between. Germline CDR1 is SGHTA and CDR2 is FQGNSA. The table came from immunoSEQ multiplex PCR; TCRdb's copy has only in-frame clones and leaves some out. The table has about 200,000 clones, about 81% seen once. This clone turned up a few times. Sample: PBMCs. The V and J genes are TRBV7-2 and TRBJ1-1; unclear D gene. The sequence derives from a woman aged 25 to 45 in good health and CMV-seronegative. This CDR3 reads CASSLGDSIRNTEAFF. The CDR3 nucleotides are TGTGCCAGCAGCTTAGGAGATTCAATAAGGAACACTGAAGCTTTCTTT.